The clone carrying this T cell receptor (beta chain) was recorded at least ten times. TCRdb redid the calling of the 5' RACE reads with MiXCR, one entry per CDR3 protein. The sample holds roughly 120,000 distinct CDR3 sequences, under 8.5% seen once. The V gene's germline CDR1 is SGHRS and CDR2 YFSETQ. V lost 5 bases and J lost 6; bases outside the gene matches: 14. The CDR3 contains 16 residues. These data originate in a study of T cells after yellow fever vaccination. This receptor was identified in a man between 18 and 35 years old who received the YFV17D yellow fever vaccine. Sequencing used CD4+ T cells sorted from PBMCs, obtained around 10 days after the first yellow fever vaccination. The chain recombines TRBV5-1 with TRBJ2-3; 8 bases match TRBD1. CDR3 DNA: TGCGCCAGCAGGGGAGTCCGGACAGGGCCATTGGATACGCAGTATTTT. Its protein is CASRGVRTGPLDTQYF.